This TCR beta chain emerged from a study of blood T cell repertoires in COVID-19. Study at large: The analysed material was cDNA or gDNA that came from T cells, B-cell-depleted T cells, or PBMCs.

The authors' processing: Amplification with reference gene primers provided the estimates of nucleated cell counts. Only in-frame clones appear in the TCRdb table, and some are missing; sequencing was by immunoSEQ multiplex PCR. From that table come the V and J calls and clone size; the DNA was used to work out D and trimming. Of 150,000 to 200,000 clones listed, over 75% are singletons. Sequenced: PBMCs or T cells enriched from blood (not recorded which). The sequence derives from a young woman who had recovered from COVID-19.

Here the CDR3 reads CASTETSATDTQYF. The CDR3 nucleotides are TGTGCCAGCACGGAGACTAGCGCCACAGATACGCAGTATTTT. The chain recombines TRBV2 with TRBJ2-3, with 8 bases matching TRBD2. V was clipped by 7 bases and J by 2 bases; unmatched bases: 5. The CDR3 loop spans 14 amino acids. CDR1 and CDR2 (germline): SNHLY, FYNNEI.